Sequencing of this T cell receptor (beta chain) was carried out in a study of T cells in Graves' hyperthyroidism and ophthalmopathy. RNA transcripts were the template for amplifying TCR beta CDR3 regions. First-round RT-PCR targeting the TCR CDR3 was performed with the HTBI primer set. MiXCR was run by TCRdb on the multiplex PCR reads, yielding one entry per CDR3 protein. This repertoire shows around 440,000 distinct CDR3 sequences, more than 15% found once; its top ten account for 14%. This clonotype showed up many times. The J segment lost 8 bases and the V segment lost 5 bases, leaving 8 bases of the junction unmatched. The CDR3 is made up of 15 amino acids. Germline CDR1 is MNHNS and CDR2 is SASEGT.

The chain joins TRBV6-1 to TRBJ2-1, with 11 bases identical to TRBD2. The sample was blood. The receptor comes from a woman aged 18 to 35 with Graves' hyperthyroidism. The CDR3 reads CASSFWGLAEDEQFF. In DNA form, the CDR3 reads TGTGCCAGCAGTTTTTGGGGACTAGCGGAGGATGAGCAGTTCTTC.